This T cell receptor beta chain was recovered during a study of graft-versus-host responses after intestinal transplantation. Findings and limits, study-wide: The presence of high graft-versus-host to host-versus-graft clonal ratios in allografts characterized patients with graft-donor T cell macrochimerism. The study associated peak circulating GvH clone levels with early post-transplant HvG declines.

This clone was observed a single time. Its antigen is not identified. This table comes from immunoSEQ multiplex PCR, and its TCRdb copy is limited to in-frame clones, with some not included. The sample has over 100,000 clones, 90% to 95% seen once. Between the trimmed V and J ends, which lost 5 bases and 9 bases, there was a span of 16 bases. This CDR3 is built from 13 residues. CDR1 and CDR2 (germline): SGHVS, FNYEAQ. This receptor was obtained from a human donor who received an intestinal transplant. The chain uses TRBV7-6 and TRBJ1-1; a weak D match, TRBD1 (5 bases). The sequences come from unstimulated CD8+ T cells sorted from spleen or lymph node cells, collected before intestinal transplant. CDR3 in amino acids: CASSLTAEGQAFF. As DNA, the CDR3 is TGTGCCAGCAGCCTCACCGCAGAGGGACAAGCTTTCTTT. Filled out from reference TRBV7-6 and TRBJ1-1, the complete variable domain reads GAGVSQSPRYKVTKRGQDVALRCDPISGHVSLYWYRQALGQGPEFLTYFNYEAQQDKSGLPNDRFSAERPEGSISTLTIQRTEQRDSAMYRCASSLTAEGQAFFGQGTRLTVV.